This TCR beta chain was sequenced in a study of shared clonotypes between healthy human individuals. Points from the study as a whole: The study's rarefaction showed incomplete sorted-subset sequencing despite large depth.

Only in-frame clones appear in the TCRdb table, and some are missing; sequencing was by immunoSEQ multiplex PCR. The sample includes 2 million to 2.5 million clones, nearly 97% of them seen just once. Comment on this clone: What it recognizes is unknown.

This receptor was taken from a man between 18 and 35 years old in good health. Sequenced: naive CD4+ T cells sorted from blood. As for subset: CD45RA+ positively selected.

The CDR3 DNA sequence: TGTGCCAGCAGCGTATCCGAACGGGACAAAGCTAACTATGGCTACACCTTC. Translated: CASSVSERDKANYGYTF. The J gene is TRBJ1-2, the V gene TRBV9; D is possibly TRBD1 (6 bases). Looked up from germline, CDR1 is SGDLS and CDR2 is YYNGEE. Between the trimmed V and J ends, which lost 1 base and 0 bases, there was a span of 16 bases. CDR3 size: 17 residues.